These T cell receptor beta chains were read from a single sample in a study of T cells in Graves' hyperthyroidism and ophthalmopathy. TCRdb reprocessed the multiplex PCR reads with MiXCR, giving one entry per CDR3 protein. The data show a few hundred thousand distinct CDR3 sequences, around 14% seen once. Material for sequencing was blood. Receptors originate from a woman aged 25-40 years with Graves' hyperthyroidism. Both conserved end residues are part of each CDR3.

j_call v_call cdr3_aa
TRBJ2-2 TRBV12-3/TRBV12-4 CASSHLRSGTGELFF
TRBJ2-3 TRBV6-5 CASSYSGLEENTQYF
TRBJ2-1 TRBV6-1 CASRWTGGINEQFF
TRBJ2-1 TRBV28 CASSYLASSYNEQFF
TRBJ1-1 TRBV30 CAWSGREAAFF
TRBJ2-7 TRBV7-9 CASSFEDPYEQYF
TRBJ2-5 TRBV6-1 CASSYDRETQYF
TRBJ1-1 TRBV9 CASSVQVGVNTEAFF
TRBJ1-1 TRBV2 CASSGRTVGTEAFF
TRBJ1-5 TRBV12-3/TRBV12-4 CATTENSNQPQHF
TRBJ1-1 TRBV12-3/TRBV12-4 CASSLGGAVTEAFF
TRBJ1-5 TRBV12-3/TRBV12-4 CASSFSRGAYQPQHF
TRBJ2-3 TRBV20-1 CSAYRRESTDTQYF
TRBJ2-7 TRBV20-1 CSAPWEGTLPEQYF
TRBJ2-2 TRBV4-2 CASSGSGRAGTGELFF
TRBJ1-6 TRBV5-1 CASSWEQFGYSYNSPLHF
TRBJ2-7 TRBV5-1 CASSPAITGVGDEQYF
TRBJ2-7 TRBV10-3 CAIRKAQGTYEQYF
TRBJ2-1 TRBV12-3/TRBV12-4 CASNLGVHEQFF
TRBJ1-2 TRBV29-1 CSDRDRVYGYTF
TRBJ2-5 TRBV4-1 CASSPQTGHTVSQYF
TRBJ2-7 TRBV3-1 CASSVGLASVEQYF
TRBJ2-2 TRBV30 CAMSKNTGELFF
TRBJ1-1 TRBV12-3/TRBV12-4 CASTRTGLATEAFF
TRBJ2-1 TRBV7-3 CASSSGTSGYEQFF
TRBJ1-2 TRBV27 CASSERDRGKNYGYTF
TRBJ2-4 TRBV4-1 CASSHFGLAGFQNIQYF
TRBJ1-1 TRBV7-2 CASSPRGRTEAFF
TRBJ2-1 TRBV11-2 CASGAFGTNEQFF
TRBJ1-1 TRBV20-1 CSALPRIIRTEAFF